The clone carrying this T cell receptor (beta chain) was observed once. The CDR3 does not end in the conserved phenylalanine or tryptophan, so this is likely a read error. This sample is part of a study of molecular identifiers for immune sequencing clone quantification. TCRdb processed the PCR reads anew with MiXCR; each CDR3 protein has one entry. Among about 630,000 distinct CDR3 sequences listed, about 25% were seen once. There are 14 residues in the CDR3. From germline, CDR1 is MNHEY and CDR2 SVGEGT. The V end was cut by 0 bases, the J end by 9 bases, with 12 bases between. The sequenced sample was naive CD8+ T cells from blood, with Jurkat cell RNA spiked in. Documented subset: FACS-sorted CD8+CD4-CCR7+CD45RA+ naive T cells. The clonotype was recovered from a human donor in good health. Some libraries in this study had Jurkat cell RNA spiked in. The chain combines TRBV6-2 or TRBV6-3 with TRBJ1-5; D ambiguous. The CDR3: CASSYSSASGPQHS. CDR3 DNA sequence: TGTGCCAGCAGTTACTCCTCGGCGTCGGGGCCCCAGCATTCT.